Shown below are 9 T cell receptor beta chains from a single sample sequenced in a study of blood T cell repertoires in COVID-19 (dated by TCRdb to about 2020). Library method: the immunoSEQ multiplex PCR assay. TCRdb provides this immuneACCESS table in a form limited to in-frame rearrangements. Some clones are lacking; in checked studies, under half of them reflect an unresolved V gene, and why the rest are absent is not known. Across this sample there are 51,000 or so clones, with around 83% seen only once. Clones ranked in the top ten supply 6.9% of the sample. Sequenced input: peripheral blood. The receptors originated from a man between 65 and 85 years old with active COVID-19.

This clone was recorded once. The J gene is TRBJ1-5, the V gene TRBV27; D perhaps matches TRBD1 (5 bases). V lost 0 bases and J lost 3, with 12 bases in between. CDR1 is MNHEY and CDR2 is SMNVEV in the germline V gene (reference sequence). This CDR3 contains 16 residues. CDR3 sequence: CASSLSLRQINQPQHF. CDR3 in DNA: TGTGCCAGCAGTTTATCCTTACGACAGATCAATCAGCCCCAGCATTTT.

On this clone: Other DNA variants within this sample encode the same CDR3. The rearrangement uses TRBV6-5 and TRBJ1-1, with D hard to call. Germline CDR1 reads MNHEY; CDR2 reads SVGAGI. Between the trimmed V and J ends, which lost 2 bases and 5 bases, there was a span of 9 bases. This CDR3 is built from 13 residues. CDR3 nucleotide sequence: TGTGCCAGCAGTTACACCGGGGATACTGAAGCTTTCTTT. It specifies CASSYTGDTEAFF.

Only a few counts were recorded for this clone. V gene TRBV7-8 combines with J gene TRBJ1-6; TRBD1 might be the D (5 bases). The CDR3 has 17 amino acids. Germline V lookup: CDR1 SGHVS, CDR2 FQNEAQ. Trimming removed 5 bases from V and 0 bases from J, with 14 bases in between. The CDR3 here is CASSQGDGSSYNSPLHF. As DNA, the CDR3 is TGTGCCAGCAGCCAGGGTGACGGGAGCTCCTATAATTCACCCCTCCACTTT.

This clone came up a few times. The rearrangement links TRBV11-1 to TRBJ1-6; 8 nucleotides agree with TRBD1. With V trimmed by 5 bases and J by 5 bases, 2 bases remained unmatched. Per the germline V gene, CDR1 is SGHAT and CDR2 is FQDESV (reference sequence). This CDR3 has 14 residues. This CDR3 reads CASSRTGNNSPLHF. DNA for the CDR3: TGTGCCAGCAGCAGGACAGGGAATAATTCACCCCTCCACTTT. Using reference TRBV11-1 and TRBJ1-6 for the parts outside the CDR3, the full variable domain is EAEVAQSPRYKITEKSQAVAFWCDPISGHATLYWYRQILGQGPELLVQFQDESVVDDSQLPKDRFSAERLKGVDSTLKIQPAELGDSAMYLCASSRTGNNSPLHFGNGTRLTVT.

The chain couples TRBV13 to TRBJ2-1; 9 nucleotides align to TRBD1. Trimming cost V 2 bases and J 7 bases; bases outside gene matches: 6. Germline V gene lookup returns CDR1 PRHDT and CDR2 FYEKMQ (reference sequence). The CDR3 is 15 residues long. The CDR3 DNA follows: TGTGCCAGCAGCTTACTCGGACAGGGGAGAAATGAGCAGTTCTTC. Translation gives CASSLLGQGRNEQFF.

This clone was recorded once. The J gene is TRBJ2-3, the V gene TRBV5-4; 13 bases align to TRBD2. CDR1 and CDR2 from the germline V gene are SGHNT and YYREEE (reference sequence). The CDR3 covers 16 residues. Trimming took 10 bases from V and 1 from J; bases not matched to a gene: 9. CDR3 residues: CACRTSGGARTDTQYF. The CDR3 nucleotides are TGTGCCTGCCGGACTAGCGGGGGCGCCCGCACAGATACGCAGTATTTT.

This sequence joins TRBV11-3 and TRBJ2-7, with 7 bases identical to TRBD2. Germline V lookup: CDR1 SGHNT, CDR2 YENEEA. The CDR3 contains 13 residues. V shed 5 bases, J shed 1 base, and the junction held 2 bases outside the gene matches. CDR3 in amino acids: CASSPGGSYEQYF. The CDR3 DNA reads as TGTGCCAGCAGCCCCGGGGGGTCCTACGAGCAGTACTTC.

The chain carries TRBV7-2 and TRBJ1-5; TRBD1 is a possible D gene (6 bases). V lost 6 bases, J lost 5 bases, and 11 bases lay in between. CDR1 is SGHTA, CDR2 FQGNSA, per germline. The CDR3 consists of 13 residues. The CDR3 region is CASRGGGYQPQHF. The CDR3 DNA reads TGTGCCAGCAGAGGGGGGGGTTATCAGCCCCAGCATTTT.

The chain recombines TRBV19 with TRBJ1-6, with D hard to call. V was trimmed by 3 bases and J by 8 bases, leaving 5 bases between them. Germline V gene data show CDR1 as LNHDA and CDR2 as SQIVND (reference sequence). The CDR3 has 12 residues. The CDR3 DNA reads TGTGCCAGTAGTATGCGGGATTCACCCCTCCACTTT. Translating gives CASSMRDSPLHF.